The clone carrying this T cell receptor beta chain was counted at least ten times. Its antigen is not identified. This likely comes from a read error, as the CDR3 has no conserved phenylalanine or tryptophan at its end. The data are from a study of Graves' ophthalmopathy and Graves' hyperthyroidism. Study in general: Stable hyperthyroidism meant no progression to ophthalmopathy within 18 months of follow-up. Overall study results and limits: Prediction of ophthalmopathy progression reached around 71% sensitivity and roughly 72% specificity.

Germline V CDR1 and CDR2: SQVTM, ANQGSEA. This CDR3 comprises 12 residues. Trimming took 7 bases from V and 3 from J, leaving 12 bases between them. The study amplified TCR beta CDR3 regions using RNA transcripts. A first-round RT-PCR used HTBI primers, followed by a second-round multiplex PCR. TCRdb ran MiXCR on the multiplex PCR reads and lists one entry per CDR3 protein. The data contain around 520,000 distinct CDR3 sequences, 39% of them singletons. Sequences were obtained from peripheral blood or thyroid tissue (not recorded which). The TCR sequence derives from an adult man with Graves' hyperthyroidism. The gene calls are TRBV29-1 and TRBJ1-2; D is perhaps TRBD1 (6 bases). The CDR3 DNA reads as TGCAGCGCCCAAACAGGGCACTATGGCTACACCCTC. As protein: CSAQTGHYGYTL.